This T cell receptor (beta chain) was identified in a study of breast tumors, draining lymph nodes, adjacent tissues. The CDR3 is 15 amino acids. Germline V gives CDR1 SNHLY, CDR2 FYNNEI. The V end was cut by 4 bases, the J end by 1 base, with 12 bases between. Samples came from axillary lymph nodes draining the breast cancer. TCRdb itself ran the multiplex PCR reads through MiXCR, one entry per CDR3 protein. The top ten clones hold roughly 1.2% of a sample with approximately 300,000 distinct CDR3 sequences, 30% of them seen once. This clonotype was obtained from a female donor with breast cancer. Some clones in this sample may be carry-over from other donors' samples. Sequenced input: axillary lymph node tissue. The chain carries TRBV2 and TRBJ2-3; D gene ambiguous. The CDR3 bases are TGTGCCAGCAGTGTCGAAGATCTGGGCACAGATACGCAGTATTTT. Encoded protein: CASSVEDLGTDTQYF.